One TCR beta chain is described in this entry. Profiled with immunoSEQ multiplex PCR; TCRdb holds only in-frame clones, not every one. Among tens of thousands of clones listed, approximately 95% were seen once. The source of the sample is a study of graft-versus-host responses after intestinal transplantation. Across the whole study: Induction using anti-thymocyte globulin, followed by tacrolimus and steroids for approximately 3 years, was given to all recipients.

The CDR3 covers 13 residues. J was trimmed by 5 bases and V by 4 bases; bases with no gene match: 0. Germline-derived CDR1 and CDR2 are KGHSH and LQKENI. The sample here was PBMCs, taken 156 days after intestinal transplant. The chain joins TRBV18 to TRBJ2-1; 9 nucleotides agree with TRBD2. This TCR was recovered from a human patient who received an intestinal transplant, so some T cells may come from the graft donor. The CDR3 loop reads CASSLAGDNEQFF. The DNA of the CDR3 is TGTGCCAGCTCACTAGCGGGAGACAATGAGCAGTTCTTC.